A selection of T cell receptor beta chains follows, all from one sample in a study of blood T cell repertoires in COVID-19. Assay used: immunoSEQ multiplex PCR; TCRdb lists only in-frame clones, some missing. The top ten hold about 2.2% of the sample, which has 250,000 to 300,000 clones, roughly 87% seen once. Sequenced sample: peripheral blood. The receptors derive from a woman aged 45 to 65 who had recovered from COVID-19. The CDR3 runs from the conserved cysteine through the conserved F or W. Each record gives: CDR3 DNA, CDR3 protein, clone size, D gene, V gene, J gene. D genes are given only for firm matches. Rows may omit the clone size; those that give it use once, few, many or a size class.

CDR3 DNA: TGTGCCAGCAAATTAGCGGGGGGATACAATGAGCAGTTCTTC
CDR3 protein: CASKLAGGYNEQFF
clone size: .
D gene: TRBD2
V gene: TRBV2
J gene: TRBJ2-1

CDR3 DNA: TGTGCCAGCAGCTTGCAGGGGGCGAGCACTGAAGCTTTCTTT
CDR3 protein: CASSLQGASTEAFF
clone size: few
D gene: TRBD1
V gene: TRBV5-6
J gene: TRBJ1-1

CDR3 DNA: TGTGCCATCAGTGAGTCCGCGGGGGTAGGCAATTCACCCCTCCACTTT
CDR3 protein: CAISESAGVGNSPLHF
clone size: .
D gene: .
V gene: TRBV10-3
J gene: TRBJ1-6

CDR3 DNA: TGTGCCAGCTCGGGCGGACAGGGTTCCTATGGCTACACCTTC
CDR3 protein: CASSGGQGSYGYTF
clone size: .
D gene: TRBD1
V gene: TRBV6-1
J gene: TRBJ1-2

CDR3 DNA: TGTGCCATCAGCCGACAGGGCAACTATGGCTACACCTTC
CDR3 protein: CAISRQGNYGYTF
clone size: once
D gene: TRBD1
V gene: TRBV10-3
J gene: TRBJ1-2

CDR3 DNA: TGTGCCAGCAGTTACTCGATAGGACATCGGATCTATGGCTACACCTTC
CDR3 protein: CASSYSIGHRIYGYTF
clone size: .
D gene: .
V gene: TRBV6-5
J gene: TRBJ1-2

CDR3 DNA: TGTGCCAGCAGCTTAGAGGGCGGACATTACTACGAGCAGTACTTC
CDR3 protein: CASSLEGGHYYEQYF
clone size: .
D gene: .
V gene: TRBV7-8
J gene: TRBJ2-7

CDR3 DNA: TGTGCCTGGAGTACAGGGGCCAATCAGCCCCAGCATTTT
CDR3 protein: CAWSTGANQPQHF
clone size: once
D gene: TRBD1
V gene: TRBV30
J gene: TRBJ1-5

CDR3 DNA: TGTGCCACCAGTGATTTTCTGGACAGGGGTAATGAGCAGTTCTTC
CDR3 protein: CATSDFLDRGNEQFF
clone size: .
D gene: TRBD1
V gene: TRBV24-1
J gene: TRBJ2-1

CDR3 DNA: TGCGCCAGCAGCTCTTTGACAGGGGGTCAGAACACTGAAGCTTTCTTT
CDR3 protein: CASSSLTGGQNTEAFF
clone size: .
D gene: TRBD1
V gene: TRBV5-1
J gene: TRBJ1-1

CDR3 DNA: TGTGCCAGCAGTTCTTGGACAGGGCACACTGAAGCTTTCTTT
CDR3 protein: CASSSWTGHTEAFF
clone size: .
D gene: TRBD1
V gene: TRBV6-5
J gene: TRBJ1-1

CDR3 DNA: TGTGCCAGCAGCACCACCAGGACAGGGGACCTCTATGGCTACACCTTC
CDR3 protein: CASSTTRTGDLYGYTF
clone size: .
D gene: TRBD1
V gene: TRBV7-2
J gene: TRBJ1-2

CDR3 DNA: TGCGCCAGCAGGGGACAGGGAAGCACTGAAGCTTTCTTT
CDR3 protein: CASRGQGSTEAFF
clone size: many
D gene: TRBD1
V gene: TRBV10-2
J gene: TRBJ1-1

CDR3 DNA: TGTGCCAGCAGTTACGGGACTAGCGATTACTACGAGCAGTACTTC
CDR3 protein: CASSYGTSDYYEQYF
clone size: few
D gene: TRBD2
V gene: TRBV6-2/TRBV6-3
J gene: TRBJ2-7

CDR3 DNA: TGTGCCAGCAGCTTAACTAGCGGGTTCACAGATACGCAGTATTTT
CDR3 protein: CASSLTSGFTDTQYF
clone size: few
D gene: TRBD2
V gene: TRBV7-8
J gene: TRBJ2-3

CDR3 DNA: TGTGCCAGCAGCTTTCAGGGGGCTGGAGGAGAGACCCAGTACTTC
CDR3 protein: CASSFQGAGGETQYF
clone size: .
D gene: TRBD1
V gene: TRBV7-2
J gene: TRBJ2-5

CDR3 DNA: TGTGCCAGCAGTCGAGAGGGACAGGGGAACACCGGGGAGCTGTTTTTT
CDR3 protein: CASSREGQGNTGELFF
clone size: .
D gene: TRBD1
V gene: TRBV2
J gene: TRBJ2-2

CDR3 DNA: TGTGCCAGCAGCTTAGGCTTAGAGCAGCCCCAGCATTTT
CDR3 protein: CASSLGLEQPQHF
clone size: .
D gene: .
V gene: TRBV11-2
J gene: TRBJ1-5

CDR3 DNA: TGTGCCACCAGCAGGGGACAGTTCTATGGCTACACCTTC
CDR3 protein: CATSRGQFYGYTF
clone size: .
D gene: TRBD1
V gene: TRBV15
J gene: TRBJ1-2

CDR3 DNA: TGCGCCAGCAGCTTGCTGGGGACACGGACAGGAAACACCATATATTTT
CDR3 protein: CASSLLGTRTGNTIYF
clone size: .
D gene: .
V gene: TRBV5-1
J gene: TRBJ1-3

CDR3 DNA: TGTGCCTGGAGGTCAAGCACAGATACGCAGTATTTT
CDR3 protein: CAWRSSTDTQYF
clone size: .
D gene: .
V gene: TRBV30
J gene: TRBJ2-3

CDR3 DNA: TGTGCCACCAGCAGAGGAACCGGCAGGGGGAACACTGAAGCTTTCTTT
CDR3 protein: CATSRGTGRGNTEAFF
clone size: .
D gene: .
V gene: TRBV15
J gene: TRBJ1-1

CDR3 DNA: TGTGCCAGCAGCCCGGACAGGGGGCGGGATACGCAGTATTTT
CDR3 protein: CASSPDRGRDTQYF
clone size: .
D gene: TRBD1
V gene: TRBV7-8
J gene: TRBJ2-3

CDR3 DNA: TGTGCCAGCAGCCCCCCACCGGGACTAGCGGGAGGTGATCAAGAGACCCAGTACTTC
CDR3 protein: CASSPPPGLAGGDQETQYF
clone size: .
D gene: TRBD2
V gene: TRBV7-8
J gene: TRBJ2-5

CDR3 DNA: TGTGCCAGCAGTATGGGACTAGCGGGGGTTTACGAGCAGTACTTC
CDR3 protein: CASSMGLAGVYEQYF
clone size: .
D gene: TRBD2
V gene: TRBV5-6
J gene: TRBJ2-7

CDR3 DNA: TGTGCCAGCAGCCCCCACGGGACAGTAAACAATGAGCAGTTCTTC
CDR3 protein: CASSPHGTVNNEQFF
clone size: .
D gene: TRBD1
V gene: TRBV7-9
J gene: TRBJ2-1

CDR3 DNA: TGTGCCAGCAGTGAATCGCTGCCCGGGGATACGCAGTATTTT
CDR3 protein: CASSESLPGDTQYF
clone size: .
D gene: .
V gene: TRBV2
J gene: TRBJ2-3

CDR3 DNA: TGTGCCAGCACTCAGCGGGGGGCTGGAGGTGAAAAACTGTTTTTT
CDR3 protein: CASTQRGAGGEKLFF
clone size: .
D gene: .
V gene: TRBV6-5
J gene: TRBJ1-4

CDR3 DNA: TGTGCCAGCAGCCTCCTGGAGGATGAGCAGTTCTTC
CDR3 protein: CASSLLEDEQFF
clone size: .
D gene: .
V gene: TRBV3-1/TRBV3-2
J gene: TRBJ2-1

CDR3 DNA: TGTGCCAGCAGGCGGGCCGGGACAGGGGTGGAAAAACTGTTTTTT
CDR3 protein: CASRRAGTGVEKLFF
clone size: once
D gene: TRBD1
V gene: TRBV5-4
J gene: TRBJ1-4

CDR3 DNA: TGCAGCGTTGCCCTCAGTATCAATCAGCCCCAGCATTTT
CDR3 protein: CSVALSINQPQHF
clone size: .
D gene: .
V gene: TRBV29-1
J gene: TRBJ1-5

CDR3 DNA: TGTGCCAGCAGTACTAGCGGGGGGTCCTACGAGCAGTACTTC
CDR3 protein: CASSTSGGSYEQYF
clone size: .
D gene: TRBD2
V gene: TRBV18
J gene: TRBJ2-7